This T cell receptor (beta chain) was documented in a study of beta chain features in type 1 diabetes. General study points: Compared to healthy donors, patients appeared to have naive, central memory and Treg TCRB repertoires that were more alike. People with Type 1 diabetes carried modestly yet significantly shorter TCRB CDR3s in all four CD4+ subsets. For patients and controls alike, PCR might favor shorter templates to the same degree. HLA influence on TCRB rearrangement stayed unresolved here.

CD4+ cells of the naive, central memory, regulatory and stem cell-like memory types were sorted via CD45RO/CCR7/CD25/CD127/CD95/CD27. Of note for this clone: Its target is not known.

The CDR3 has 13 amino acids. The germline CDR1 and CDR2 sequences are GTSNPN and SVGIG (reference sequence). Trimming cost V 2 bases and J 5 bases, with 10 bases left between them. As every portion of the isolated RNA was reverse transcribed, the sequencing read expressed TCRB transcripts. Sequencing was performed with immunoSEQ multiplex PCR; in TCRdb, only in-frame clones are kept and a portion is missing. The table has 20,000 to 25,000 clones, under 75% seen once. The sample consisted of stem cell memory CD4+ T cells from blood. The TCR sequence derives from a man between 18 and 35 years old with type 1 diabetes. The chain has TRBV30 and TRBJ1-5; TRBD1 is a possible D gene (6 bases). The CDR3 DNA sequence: TGTGCCTGGAGTAGGGGGGGAGATCAGCCCCAGCATTTT. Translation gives CAWSRGGDQPQHF.